A single sample is the source of the 14 T cell receptor beta chains below, sequenced in a study of blood T cell repertoires in COVID-19. Libraries were prepared by immunoSEQ multiplex PCR; TCRdb keeps only in-frame clonotypes and omits some of them. This table holds over 200,000 clones, roughly 88% found once. The sample comprised peripheral blood. The source is a man aged 30 to 39 who had recovered from COVID-19.

The chain recombines TRBV19 with TRBJ1-5, with D unclear. V was pared by 6 bases and J by 2 bases, with 8 bases between. The CDR3 length is 13 residues. Germline V gene sequence: CDR1 LNHDA, CDR2 SQIVND (reference sequence). CDR3 nucleotide sequence: TGTGCCAGTAGAGGAGGCGGCAATCAGCCCCAGCATTTT. Translation gives CASRGGGNQPQHF.

This chain uses TRBV3-1 (or the pseudogene TRBV3-2) with TRBJ2-3, with 14 nucleotides matching TRBD2. CDR3 length equals 16 residues. CDR1 is LGHDT and CDR2 is YNNKEL in the germline V gene (reference sequence). After removal of 0 bases from V and 7 bases from J, the junction contained 3 bases not matched to a gene. CDR3: CASSQETSGGAHTQYF. In nucleotides, the CDR3 is TGTGCCAGCAGCCAAGAGACTAGCGGGGGGGCCCATACGCAGTATTTT.

The rearrangement links TRBV11-2 to TRBJ1-2; 7 bases map to TRBD1. The CDR3 contains 15 residues. Germline V gene lookup returns CDR1 SGHAT and CDR2 FQNNGV. V shed 0 bases, J shed 7 bases, and the junction held 8 bases outside the gene matches. CDR3 sequence: CASSLDQQGLGGYTF. For the CDR3, the DNA is TGTGCCAGCAGCTTAGATCAACAGGGGTTGGGTGGCTACACCTTC.

CDR3 protein: CASSQGLAPYEQYF. The DNA for the CDR3 is TGTGCCAGCAGCCAGGGACTAGCACCCTACGAGCAGTACTTC. The chain combines TRBV3-1 (or the pseudogene TRBV3-2) with TRBJ2-7, with 9 bases fitting TRBD2. CDR3 length: 14 residues. Germline V gene lookup returns CDR1 LGHDT and CDR2 YNNKEL (reference sequence). Trimming at V came to 3 bases and at J to 2 bases, leaving 2 bases not matched to a gene.

V and J are TRBV19 and TRBJ1-2; the D gene is possibly TRBD1 (6 bases). V lost 5 bases, J lost 3 bases, and 13 bases lay in between. CDR1 is LNHDA and CDR2 is SQIVND in the germline V gene (reference sequence). The CDR3 runs 14 residues. The CDR3 DNA reads TGTGCCAGTAGTTCCGGGGGGCACTACTATGGCTACACCTTC. Protein sequence: CASSSGGHYYGYTF. The whole variable domain, filled in from reference TRBV19 and TRBJ1-2, reads DGGITQSPKYLFRKEGQNVTLSCEQNLNHDAMYWYRQDPGQGLRLIYYSQIVNDFQKGDIAEGYSVSREKKESFPLTVTSAQKNPTAFYLCASSSGGHYYGYTFGSGTRLTVV.

A few counts support this clone. The V call is TRBV6-5, the J call TRBJ1-3, with 7 nucleotides matching TRBD1. The CDR3 is 16 residues long. Trimming cost V 2 bases and J 6 bases; bases outside gene matches: 10. Per the germline V gene, CDR1 is MNHEY and CDR2 is SVGAGI. CDR3 bases: TGTGCCAGCAGTTACGCTGGACAGGTGACTGAAAACACCATATATTTT. As protein: CASSYAGQVTENTIYF.

This clone has only one observation. The V and J genes are TRBV6-2 or TRBV6-3 and TRBJ2-4; weak D call: TRBD2 (5 bases). Per the germline V gene, CDR1 is MNHEY and CDR2 is SVGEGT. This CDR3 spans 18 amino acids. V gave up 3 bases and J gave up 2 bases, with 20 bases separating them. The CDR3 bases are TGTGCCAGCAGTTATAAGAGATCGAGGACGGGAACCAAAAACATTCAGTACTTC. This translates into CASSYKRSRTGTKNIQYF.

The chain recombines TRBV11-2 with TRBJ2-1, with D perhaps matching TRBD1 (6 bases). With 2 bases removed from V and 5 bases from J, the gap between germline ends came to 19 bases. Germline CDR1 SGHAT, CDR2 FQNNGV. This CDR3 region has 17 residues. The CDR3 bases are TGTGCCAGCAGCTTATCATTACCGAACGACAGGAACAATGAGCAGTTCTTC. Translating it yields CASSLSLPNDRNNEQFF.

This clone was detected only a few times. The V and J genes are TRBV19 and TRBJ1-5; a weak D match, TRBD1 (5 bases). Germline assignment: CDR1 LNHDA and CDR2 SQIVND (reference sequence). The CDR3 is made up of 14 amino acids. V was shortened by 7 bases and J by 4 bases, with 14 bases between the two germline ends. CDR3 coding DNA: TGTGCCAGTACTCCCGCCGGGGGGAATCAGCCCCAGCATTTT. The encoded protein is CASTPAGGNQPQHF.

CDR3 sequence reads: CASSVEILYEQYF. In nucleotides, the CDR3 is TGTGCCAGCAGTGTTGAGATTCTCTACGAGCAGTACTTC. The chain is built from TRBV2 and TRBJ2-7; D unresolved. Per germline, CDR1 SNHLY and CDR2 FYNNEI. V was trimmed by 4 bases and J by 3 bases, leaving 10 bases between them. This CDR3 is built from 13 residues.

This chain connects TRBV5-1 to TRBJ1-1; TRBD1 is a possible D gene (5 bases). The V end was cut by 5 bases, the J end by 4 bases, with 21 bases between. The CDR3 contains 16 residues. The germline V gene has CDR1 SGHRS and CDR2 YFSETQ. The CDR3, as DNA: TGCGCCAGCAGACGCCGTGCGGGGGTGCGGGGCACTGAAGCTTTCTTT. Encoded protein: CASRRRAGVRGTEAFF.

The chain carries TRBV18 and TRBJ1-2, with 7 positions matching TRBD1. Trimming at V came to 3 bases and at J to 0 bases, leaving 10 bases not matched to a gene. Germline lookup yields CDR1 KGHSH and CDR2 LQKENI. This CDR3 has 17 amino acids. Here the CDR3 reads CASSPLSRQGPNYGYTF. DNA for the CDR3: TGTGCCAGCTCACCGCTATCTCGACAGGGACCTAACTATGGCTACACCTTC.

This chain uses TRBV18 with TRBJ2-2; weak D call: TRBD1 (6 bases). Germline CDR1 is KGHSH and CDR2 is LQKENI. The CDR3 contains 15 residues. Trimming left V 5 bases short and J 1 base short, with 11 bases between. CDR3 coding DNA: TGTGCCAGCTCAACCCAGGGGAGGAACACCGGGGAGCTGTTTTTT. It codes for CASSTQGRNTGELFF.

This clone was recorded once. In nucleotides, the CDR3 is TGTGCCAGCAGCCTCCCCCCCGGGACAGGTCGTGAAAAACTGTTTTTT. Residues: CASSLPPGTGREKLFF. This chain joins TRBV3-1 (or the pseudogene TRBV3-2) and TRBJ1-4; 8 nucleotides agree with TRBD1. V lost 4 bases to trimming and J lost 7 bases; unmatched junction nucleotides: 11. CDR1 LGHDT and CDR2 YNNKEL come from the germline V gene (reference sequence). The CDR3 is made up of 16 amino acids.